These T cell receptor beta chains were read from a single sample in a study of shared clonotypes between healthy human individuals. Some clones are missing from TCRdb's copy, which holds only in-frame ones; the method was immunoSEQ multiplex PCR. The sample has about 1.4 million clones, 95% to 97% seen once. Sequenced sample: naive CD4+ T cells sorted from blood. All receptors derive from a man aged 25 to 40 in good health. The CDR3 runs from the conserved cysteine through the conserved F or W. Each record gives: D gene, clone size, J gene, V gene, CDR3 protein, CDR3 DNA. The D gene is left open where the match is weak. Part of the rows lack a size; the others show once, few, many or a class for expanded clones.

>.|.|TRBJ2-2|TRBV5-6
CASSLAGHGAGELFF
TGTGCCAGCAGCTTGGCCGGACATGGCGCCGGGGAGCTGTTTTTT
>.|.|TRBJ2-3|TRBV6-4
CASSEGGNRADTQYF
TGTGCCAGCAGTGAAGGTGGAAACAGGGCAGATACGCAGTATTTT
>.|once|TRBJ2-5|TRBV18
CASSPFSAGGSETQYF
TGTGCCAGCTCACCATTCTCGGCGGGTGGGTCGGAGACCCAGTACTTC
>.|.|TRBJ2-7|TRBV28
CASSSPGRITGNEQYF
TGTGCCAGCAGTTCGCCCGGACGCATAACTGGGAACGAGCAGTACTTC
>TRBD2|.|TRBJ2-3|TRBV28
CASIRRTSGRADTQYF
TGTGCCAGCATCCGGCGGACTAGCGGGAGAGCAGATACGCAGTATTTT
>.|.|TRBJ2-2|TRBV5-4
CASTGGASTGELFF
TGTGCCAGCACCGGGGGTGCGTCTACCGGGGAGCTGTTTTTT
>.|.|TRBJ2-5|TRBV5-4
CASRLPMAQYF
TGTGCCAGCAGACTACCAATGGCCCAGTACTTC
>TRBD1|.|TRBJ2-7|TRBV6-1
CASSETGISYEQYF
TGTGCCAGCAGTGAGACAGGGATCTCCTACGAGCAGTACTTC
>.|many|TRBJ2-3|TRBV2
CASSATLDTDTQYF
TGTGCCAGCAGTGCTACACTGGACACAGATACGCAGTATTTT
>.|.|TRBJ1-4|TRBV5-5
CASSLAPRDEKLFF
TGTGCCAGCAGCTTGGCCCCCCGAGATGAAAAACTGTTTTTT
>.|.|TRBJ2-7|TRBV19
CASSMNGRQYEQYF
TGTGCCAGTAGTATGAACGGGAGACAGTACGAGCAGTACTTC
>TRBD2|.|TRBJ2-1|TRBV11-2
CASSFPLGGSLFNEQFF
TGTGCCAGCAGCTTCCCTCTGGGGGGGAGTCTGTTTAATGAGCAGTTCTTC
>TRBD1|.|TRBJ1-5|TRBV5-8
CASSLETGAWEPQHF
TGTGCCAGCAGCTTGGAGACAGGGGCTTGGGAGCCCCAGCATTTT
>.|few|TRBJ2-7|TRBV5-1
CASSLGVYEQYF
TGCGCCAGCAGCTTGGGAGTATACGAGCAGTACTTC
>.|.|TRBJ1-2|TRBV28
CASRLNVPNYGYTF
TGTGCCAGCCGGCTAAACGTCCCTAACTATGGCTACACCTTC
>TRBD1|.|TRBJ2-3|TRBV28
CASSSIGQGSTDTQYF
TGTGCCAGCAGTTCGATCGGACAGGGTAGCACAGATACGCAGTATTTT
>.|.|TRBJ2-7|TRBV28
CASSHQESSYEQYF
TGTGCCAGCAGTCACCAGGAGAGCTCCTACGAGCAGTACTTC
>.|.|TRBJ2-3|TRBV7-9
CASSLNGLYTDTQYF
TGTGCCAGCAGCTTAAATGGACTGTACACAGATACGCAGTATTTT
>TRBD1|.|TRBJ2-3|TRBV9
CASSPRTGEMRATQYF
TGTGCCAGCAGCCCAAGGACAGGGGAAATGCGGGCTACGCAGTATTTT
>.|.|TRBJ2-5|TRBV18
CASSPPSQKETQYF
TGTGCCAGCTCACCACCTTCCCAGAAAGAGACCCAGTACTTC
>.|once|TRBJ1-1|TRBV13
CASSPWYSRGANTEAFF
TGTGCCAGCAGCCCCTGGTATTCGAGGGGAGCGAACACTGAAGCTTTCTTT
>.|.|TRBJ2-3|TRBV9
CASSVERDTQYF
TGTGCCAGCAGCGTAGAACGAGATACGCAGTATTTT
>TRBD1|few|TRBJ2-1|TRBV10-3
CAIGQGAGNEQFF
TGTGCCATCGGCCAGGGGGCAGGCAATGAGCAGTTCTTC
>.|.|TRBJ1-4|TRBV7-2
CASSPRSGEKLFF
TGTGCCAGCAGCCCGCGGTCGGGTGAAAAACTGTTTTTT
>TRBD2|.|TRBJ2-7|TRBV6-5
CASSKREGYEQYF
TGTGCCAGCAGTAAGCGGGAGGGCTACGAGCAGTACTTC
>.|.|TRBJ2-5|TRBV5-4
CASSTQGRETQYF
TGTGCCAGCAGCACCCAGGGTCGGGAGACCCAGTACTTC
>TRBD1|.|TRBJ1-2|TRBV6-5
CASSYSGQKNGYTF
TGTGCCAGCAGTTACTCGGGACAGAAGAATGGCTACACCTTC
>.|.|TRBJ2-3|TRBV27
CASSTRNGSTDTQYF
TGTGCCAGCAGTACGCGCAACGGGAGCACAGATACGCAGTATTTT
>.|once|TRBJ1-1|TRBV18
CASSDGVAAFF
TGTGCCAGCTCTGACGGTGTAGCAGCTTTCTTT
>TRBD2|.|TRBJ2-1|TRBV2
CAGRVSSGKNEQFF
TGTGCTGGGCGAGTATCTAGCGGGAAGAATGAGCAGTTCTTC
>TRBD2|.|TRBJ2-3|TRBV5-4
CASSFGGRALSTDTQYF
TGTGCCAGCAGCTTCGGCGGGAGGGCCTTAAGCACAGATACGCAGTATTTT
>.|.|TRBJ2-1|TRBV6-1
CASSGGQTYNEQFF
TGTGCCAGCAGCGGGGGACAGACTTACAATGAGCAGTTCTTC
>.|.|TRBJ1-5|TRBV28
CASSPVLGGERQPQHF
TGTGCCAGCAGCCCAGTATTGGGGGGCGAGCGTCAGCCCCAGCATTTT
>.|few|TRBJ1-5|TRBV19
CASGAGMQPQHF
TGTGCCAGTGGGGCAGGGATGCAGCCCCAGCATTTT
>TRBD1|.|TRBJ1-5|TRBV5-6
CASSLAQGGQPQHF
TGTGCCAGCAGCTTGGCGCAGGGGGGTCAGCCCCAGCATTTT
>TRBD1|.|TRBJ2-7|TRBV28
CASSLWNRGNEQYF
TGTGCCAGCAGTTTATGGAACAGGGGCAACGAGCAGTACTTC
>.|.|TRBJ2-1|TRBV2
CASSEAWESSYNEQFF
TGTGCCAGCAGTGAAGCGTGGGAAAGCTCCTACAATGAGCAGTTCTTC
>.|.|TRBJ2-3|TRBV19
CASSGGRAADTQYF
TGTGCCAGTAGCGGGGGGCGGGCGGCAGATACGCAGTATTTT
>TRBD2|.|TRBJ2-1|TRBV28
CASSRTGTTSFTAQFF
TGTGCCAGCAGTCGAACCGGGACTACAAGTTTTACTGCGCAGTTCTTC
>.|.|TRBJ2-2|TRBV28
CASSLLAPGELFF
TGTGCCAGCAGTTTGCTAGCTCCCGGGGAGCTGTTTTTT
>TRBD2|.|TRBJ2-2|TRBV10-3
CATFGDGRTSGSGELFF
TGTGCCACCTTCGGGGACGGGAGGACTAGCGGGAGCGGGGAGCTGTTTTTT
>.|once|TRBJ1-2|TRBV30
CAWSVAGTYGYTF
TGTGCCTGGAGTGTGGCAGGAACCTATGGCTACACCTTC
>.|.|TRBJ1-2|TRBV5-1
CASSGGWAYGYTF
TGCGCCAGCAGCGGAGGGTGGGCCTATGGCTACACCTTC
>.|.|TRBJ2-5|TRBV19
CASSIGGWETQYF
TGTGCCAGTAGTATAGGGGGATGGGAGACCCAGTACTTC
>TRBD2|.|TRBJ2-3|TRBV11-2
CASSLIKREGRLGDTQYF
TGTGCCAGCAGCTTAATAAAGCGGGAGGGCCGATTAGGAGATACGCAGTATTTT
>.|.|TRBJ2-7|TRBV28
CASSYAGTSYEQYF
TGTGCCAGCAGTTACGCAGGTACCTCCTACGAGCAGTACTTC
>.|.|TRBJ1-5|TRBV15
CATSRPGNNQPQHF
TGTGCCACCAGCAGACCGGGGAACAATCAGCCCCAGCATTTT
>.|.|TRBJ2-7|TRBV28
CASSSPWGSYEQYF
TGTGCCAGCAGTTCTCCCTGGGGATCCTACGAGCAGTACTTC
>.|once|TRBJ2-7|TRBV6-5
CASSTDRATYEQYF
TGTGCCAGCAGTACGGACAGAGCAACCTACGAGCAGTACTTC
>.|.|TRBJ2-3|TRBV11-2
CASSLVGRVATTDTQYF
TGTGCCAGCAGCTTAGTGGGGCGGGTAGCGACCACAGATACGCAGTATTTT
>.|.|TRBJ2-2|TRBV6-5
CASSYSGKFRTGELFF
TGTGCCAGCAGTTACTCGGGAAAATTTCGCACCGGGGAGCTGTTTTTT
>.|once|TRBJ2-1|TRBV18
CASSRSAGSYNEQFF
TGTGCCAGCTCACGAAGTGCTGGATCCTACAATGAGCAGTTCTTC
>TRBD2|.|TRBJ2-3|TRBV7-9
CASSSGLAGTDTQYF
TGTGCCAGCAGCTCGGGACTAGCGGGCACAGATACGCAGTATTTT
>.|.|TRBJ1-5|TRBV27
CASRAGLFLPQHF
TGTGCCAGCAGGGCGGGGTTGTTTCTGCCCCAGCATTTT
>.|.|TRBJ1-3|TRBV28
CASSSPPNTIYF
TGTGCCAGCAGTTCCCCGCCCAACACCATATATTTT
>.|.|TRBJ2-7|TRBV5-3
CASSLGVVYEQYF
TGTGCCAGCAGCTTGGGCGTTGTCTACGAGCAGTACTTC
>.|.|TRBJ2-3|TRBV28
CASSFPGTDTQYF
TGTGCCAGCAGTTTTCCAGGCACAGATACGCAGTATTTT
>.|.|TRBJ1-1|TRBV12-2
CASRLVPRDEAFF
TGTGCAAGTCGCTTAGTCCCCAGGGATGAAGCTTTCTTT
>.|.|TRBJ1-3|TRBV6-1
CASSSGNSGNTIYF
TGTGCCAGCAGCTCAGGAAACTCTGGAAACACCATATATTTT